This TCR beta chain was recorded in a study of T-cell memory formation after mild COVID-19. Study-wide background: TCR clusters largely stayed donor specific. Notes on the study in general: Largely, contracting CD4+ clones fell within CM and EM, and contracting CD8+ clones within EMRA.

Sample barcodes and UMIs were carried by the TCR alpha and TCR beta cDNA libraries that 5'RACE generated with constant-segment primers. TCRdb reprocessed the 5' RACE reads via MiXCR and lists one record per CDR3 protein. This table holds roughly 70,000 distinct CDR3 sequences, 15% to 20% found once. This clonotype was picked up a small number of times. Its antigen is still unknown. This CDR3 spans 14 amino acids. Trimming pared 0 bases from V and 3 bases from J, leaving 8 bases between. Germline V gene data show CDR1 as MNHEY and CDR2 as SVGAGI. The sequence was collected from an adult woman who had mild COVID-19 (a few samples of this study predate the infection). Cell type and time point are not known. Sequencing was carried out using PBMCs or a T cell subset sorted from them (not recorded which). The chain is built from TRBV6-5 and TRBJ1-1, with D perhaps matching TRBD1 (6 bases). The CDR3, as DNA: TGTGCCAGCAGTTACTCAGGGGGGGACACTGAAGCTTTCTTT. Encoded protein: CASSYSGGDTEAFF.